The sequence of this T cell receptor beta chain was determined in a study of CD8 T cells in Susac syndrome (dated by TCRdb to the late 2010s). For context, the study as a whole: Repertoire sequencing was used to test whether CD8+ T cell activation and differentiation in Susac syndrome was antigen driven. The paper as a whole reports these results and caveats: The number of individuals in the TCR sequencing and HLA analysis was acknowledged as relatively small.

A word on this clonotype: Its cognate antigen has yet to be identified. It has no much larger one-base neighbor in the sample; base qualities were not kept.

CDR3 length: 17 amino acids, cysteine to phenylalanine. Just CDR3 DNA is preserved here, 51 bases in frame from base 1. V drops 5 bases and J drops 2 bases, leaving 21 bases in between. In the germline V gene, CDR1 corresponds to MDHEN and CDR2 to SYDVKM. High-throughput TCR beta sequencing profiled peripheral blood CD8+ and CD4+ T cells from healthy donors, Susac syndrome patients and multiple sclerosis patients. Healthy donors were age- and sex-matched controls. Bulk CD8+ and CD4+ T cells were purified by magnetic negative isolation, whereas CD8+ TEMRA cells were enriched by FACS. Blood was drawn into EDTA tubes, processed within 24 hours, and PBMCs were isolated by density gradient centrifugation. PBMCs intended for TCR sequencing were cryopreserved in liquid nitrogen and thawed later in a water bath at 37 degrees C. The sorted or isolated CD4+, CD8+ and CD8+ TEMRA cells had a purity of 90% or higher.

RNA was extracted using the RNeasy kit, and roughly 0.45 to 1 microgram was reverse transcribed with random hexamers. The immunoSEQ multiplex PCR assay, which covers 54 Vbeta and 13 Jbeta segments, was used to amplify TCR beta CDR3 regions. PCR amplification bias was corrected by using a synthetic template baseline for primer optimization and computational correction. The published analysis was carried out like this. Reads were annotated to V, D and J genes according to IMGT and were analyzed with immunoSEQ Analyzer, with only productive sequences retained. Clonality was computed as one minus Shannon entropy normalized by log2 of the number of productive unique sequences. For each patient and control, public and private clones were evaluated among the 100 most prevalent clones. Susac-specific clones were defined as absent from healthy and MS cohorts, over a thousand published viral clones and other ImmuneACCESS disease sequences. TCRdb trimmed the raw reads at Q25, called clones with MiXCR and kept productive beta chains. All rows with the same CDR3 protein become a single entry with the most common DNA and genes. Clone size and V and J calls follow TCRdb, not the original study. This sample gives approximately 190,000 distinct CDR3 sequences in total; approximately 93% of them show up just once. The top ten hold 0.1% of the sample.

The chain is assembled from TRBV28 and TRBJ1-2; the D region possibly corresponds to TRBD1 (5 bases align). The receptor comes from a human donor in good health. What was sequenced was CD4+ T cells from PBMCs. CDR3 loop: CASSLSGKGKNNYGYTF. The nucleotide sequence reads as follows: TGTGCCAGCAGTCTGTCAGGGAAAGGGAAAAACAACTATGGCTACACCTTC.